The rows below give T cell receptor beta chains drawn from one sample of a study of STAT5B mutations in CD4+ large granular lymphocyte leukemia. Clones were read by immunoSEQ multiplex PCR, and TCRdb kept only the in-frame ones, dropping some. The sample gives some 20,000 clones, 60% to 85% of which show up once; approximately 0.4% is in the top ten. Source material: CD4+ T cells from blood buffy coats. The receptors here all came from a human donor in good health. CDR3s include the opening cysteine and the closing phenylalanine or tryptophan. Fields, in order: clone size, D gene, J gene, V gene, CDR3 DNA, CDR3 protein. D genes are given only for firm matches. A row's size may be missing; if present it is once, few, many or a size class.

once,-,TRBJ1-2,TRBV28,TGTGCCACCCTGGGACTAGGCTATGGCTACACCTTC,CATLGLGYGYTF
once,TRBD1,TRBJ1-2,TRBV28,TGTGCCAGCAGTTTGGGGACAGGGGCCGTTTATTATGGCTACACCTTC,CASSLGTGAVYYGYTF
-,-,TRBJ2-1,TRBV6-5,TGTGCCAGCAGTTACGGGCGCCGACTAGGAAGTGAGCAGTTCTTC,CASSYGRRLGSEQFF
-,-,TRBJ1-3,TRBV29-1,TGCAGCGTTACTAGGGCCAATGGAAACACCATATATTTT,CSVTRANGNTIYF
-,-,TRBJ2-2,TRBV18,TGTGCCAGCTCACTTGGGGGAAACACCGGGGAGCTGTTTTTT,CASSLGGNTGELFF
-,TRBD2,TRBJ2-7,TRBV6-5,TGTGCCAGCAGTTACAACCAGCGGGGCACCTACGAGCAGTACTTC,CASSYNQRGTYEQYF
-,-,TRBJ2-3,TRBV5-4,TGTGCCAGCAGCCCAGGAGGCAACACAGATACGCAGTATTTT,CASSPGGNTDTQYF
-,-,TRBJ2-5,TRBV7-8,TGTGCCAGCAGCCCATACCTCCTGGGATCGGAGACCCAGTACTTC,CASSPYLLGSETQYF
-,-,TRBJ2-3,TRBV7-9,TGTGCCAGCAGTAACCCTGGCGGGCTCACAGATACGCAGTATTTT,CASSNPGGLTDTQYF
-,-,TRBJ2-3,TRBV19,TGTGCCAGTAGTATAAATAGAGGCGAAGATACGCAGTATTTT,CASSINRGEDTQYF
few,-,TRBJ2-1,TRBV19,TGTGCCAGTAGTACCAGGGGCGGGCCCTCCTACAATGAGCAGTTCTTC,CASSTRGGPSYNEQFF
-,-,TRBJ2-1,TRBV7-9,TGTGCCAGCAGCCGTCGGGACAACTACAATGAGCAGTTCTTC,CASSRRDNYNEQFF
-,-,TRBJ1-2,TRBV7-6,TGTGCCAGCAGCCTACCCGGGGGTAGGGGCTACACCTTC,CASSLPGGRGYTF
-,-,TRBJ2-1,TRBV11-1,TGTGCCAGCAGCCCGGACACAACCTACAATGAGCAGTTCTTC,CASSPDTTYNEQFF
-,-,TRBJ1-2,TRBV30,TGTGCCTGGAGTGGGGGGCATCGCAACTATGGCTACACCTTC,CAWSGGHRNYGYTF
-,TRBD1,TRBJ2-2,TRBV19,TGTGCCAGTAGCCATGGACAGGGTTGGGCCTGGGAGCTGTTTTTT,CASSHGQGWAWELFF
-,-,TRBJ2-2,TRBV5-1,TGCGCCAGCAGCTTGTCACAGGGTGACACCGGGGAGCTGTTTTTT,CASSLSQGDTGELFF
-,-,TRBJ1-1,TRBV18,TGTGCCAGCTCAGAAAGTAGACAAATGACTGAAGCTTTCTTT,CASSESRQMTEAFF
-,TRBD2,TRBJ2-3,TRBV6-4,TGTGCCAGCAGTGCCTTAGCGGGGGGTAGCACAGATACGCAGTATTTT,CASSALAGGSTDTQYF
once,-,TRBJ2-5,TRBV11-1,TGTGCCAGCAGCGACAGGTTCGGAGAGACCCAGTACTTC,CASSDRFGETQYF
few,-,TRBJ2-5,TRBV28,TGTGCCAGCAGTTTCGGACGGGGTCCCAAGGCGGAGACCCAGTACTTC,CASSFGRGPKAETQYF
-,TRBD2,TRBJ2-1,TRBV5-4,TGTGCCAGCAGCTTGGTAGCGGGGGGGCTGAATGAGCAGTTCTTC,CASSLVAGGLNEQFF
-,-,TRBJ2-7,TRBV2,TGTGCCAGCAGACAGTTTTCCTACGAGCAGTACTTC,CASRQFSYEQYF
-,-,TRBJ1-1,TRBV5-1,TGCGCCAGCAGCTTGGCCCCGGGATCGAGCACTGAAGCTTTCTTT,CASSLAPGSSTEAFF
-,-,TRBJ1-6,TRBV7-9,TGTGCCAGCAGTCCGGGGGAGGGTTCACCCCTCCACTTT,CASSPGEGSPLHF